Each of the 24 T cell receptor beta chains below was sequenced from the same sample in a study of shared clonotypes between healthy human individuals. Sequenced by immunoSEQ multiplex PCR; TCRdb stores in-frame clones only, minus some. This table holds about 1.1 million clones, 60% to 80% found once. Sequenced sample: memory CD4+ T cells from PBMCs. Subset: CD45RA-negative fraction. The origin of the receptors is a man younger than 30 in good health. Some clones in this sample may be carry-over from other donors' samples.

The chain couples TRBV28 to TRBJ1-2, with 8 positions matching TRBD1. The CDR3 totals 14 residues. With 8 bases clipped from V and 6 bases from J, the junction kept 11 bases outside the gene matches. From germline, CDR1 is MDHEN and CDR2 SYDVKM. For the CDR3, the DNA is TGTGCCAGCTCGAACCCGACAGGGGTTAATGGCTACACCTTC. Amino acid sequence: CASSNPTGVNGYTF.

The chain employs TRBV11-2 and TRBJ2-3, with TRBD2 as a possible D gene (5 bases). V shed 6 bases and J shed 4 bases, with 17 bases lying between them. Germline V gives CDR1 SGHAT, CDR2 FQNNGV. The CDR3 contains 15 residues. CDR3 bases: TGTGCCAGCAGACGTACCCGGACTCCTGCAGATACGCAGTATTTT. This gives the protein CASRRTRTPADTQYF.

This clone was seen repeatedly, ten times or more. At the DNA level, this CDR3 is encoded by other sequences in the same sample as well. The rearrangement joins TRBV19 to TRBJ2-6; 7 nucleotides align to TRBD1. The CDR3 has 15 amino acids. V dropped 6 bases and J dropped 1; count of bases not matched to a gene: 3. Germline V gene sequence: CDR1 LNHDA, CDR2 SQIVND (reference sequence). The CDR3 DNA reads TGTGCCAGTAGGCACAGGGGATCTGGGGCCAACGTCCTGACTTTC. The encoded protein is CASRHRGSGANVLTF.

This rearrangement joins TRBV23-1 to TRBJ2-7, with 7 nucleotides matching TRBD1. TRBV23-1 is an ORF, and what it does is uncertain. CDR3 length: 14 residues. V was pared by 11 bases and J by 3 bases, with 13 bases of the junction left unmatched. In DNA form, the CDR3 reads TGCGCCCCTAGGCTGGACAGGCGTCGCTACGAGCAGTACTTC. Its protein is CAPRLDRRRYEQYF.

CDR3 coding DNA: TGTGCCAGCAGCTTAGGACTAGCGGCAATCAATGAGCAGTTCTTC. This sequence encodes CASSLGLAAINEQFF. The V and J genes are TRBV7-3 and TRBJ2-1; TRBD2 agrees at 10 bases. The CDR3 is made up of 15 amino acids. Germline CDR1 reads SGHTA; CDR2 reads FQGTGA. With V trimmed by 2 bases and J by 6 bases, 4 bases remained unmatched.

The CDR3 spells CASSYPEKLFF. The DNA for the CDR3 is TGTGCCAGCAGTTATCCCGAAAAACTGTTTTTT. The rearrangement uses TRBV6-5 and TRBJ1-4, with no clear D. Germline CDR1 is MNHEY and CDR2 is SVGAGI. The CDR3 runs to 11 residues. V was clipped by 3 bases and J by 8 bases, with 4 bases between them.

This clone was found a few times. This chain connects TRBV28 to TRBJ1-1; D possibly corresponds to TRBD1 (5 bases). This CDR3 contains 15 residues. V was clipped by 7 bases and J by 3 bases, with 18 bases between them. Germline V CDR1 and CDR2: MDHEN, SYDVKM. The CDR3 DNA is TGTGCCAGCATCCCACCCGGGGGACGGGACACTGAAGCTTTCTTT. It encodes CASIPPGGRDTEAFF.

This clone occurred once. The chain joins TRBV19 to TRBJ2-1; D is ambiguous. The CDR3 spans 13 residues. V lost 1 base and J lost 8, with 9 bases in between. Germline CDR1 reads LNHDA; CDR2 reads SQIVND (reference sequence). The CDR3 is CASSIADGHEQFF. In DNA form, the CDR3 reads TGTGCCAGTAGTATAGCGGATGGACATGAGCAGTTCTTC.

The chain joins TRBV28 to TRBJ1-2, with 7 nucleotides matching TRBD1. Germline lookup yields CDR1 MDHEN and CDR2 SYDVKM. The trim removed 5 bases at V and 4 bases at J, leaving 7 bases unmatched. The CDR3 spans 14 residues. In nucleotides, the CDR3 is TGTGCCAGCAGTCGAACACAGGGGTTCTATGGCTACACCTTC. This gives the protein CASSRTQGFYGYTF.

V and J are TRBV27 and TRBJ1-5, with unresolved D. The CDR3 is 13 amino acids. Trimming removed 2 bases at V and 7 bases at J, with 9 bases between. CDR1 and CDR2 from the germline V gene are MNHEY and SMNVEV (reference sequence). The CDR3 region has the DNA TGTGCCAGCAGTTTAAAACTGAACCAGCCCCAGCATTTT. As protein: CASSLKLNQPQHF.

This clone has just a few counts. The V call is TRBV30, the J call TRBJ1-5, with D hard to call. The V and J ends lost 1 base and 1 base respectively, with 5 bases between them. The germline gives CDR1 GTSNPN, CDR2 SVGIG (reference sequence). The CDR3 has 13 residues. The DNA of the CDR3 is TGTGCCTGGAGTGCGAGAAGCAATCAGCCCCAGCATTTT. It is translated as CAWSARSNQPQHF.

The J gene is TRBJ1-4, the V gene TRBV5-4; D unclear. The V and J ends lost 3 bases and 8 bases respectively, with 11 bases between them. Per germline, CDR1 SGHNT and CDR2 YYREEE (reference sequence). The length of the CDR3 is 13 residues. CDR3 sequence reads: CASSSKGREKLFF. The CDR3 DNA follows: TGTGCCAGCAGCTCCAAGGGAAGGGAAAAACTGTTTTTT.

This chain's CDR3 is CASSRIGAAISYEQYF. The CDR3 DNA reads as TGTGCCAGCAGTCGCATCGGGGCAGCGATCTCCTACGAGCAGTACTTC. The chain couples TRBV27 to TRBJ2-7; either TRBD1 or TRBD2 may fit D (5 bases each). Germline CDR1 and CDR2: MNHEY and SMNVEV (reference sequence). The V end lost 5 bases, the J end lost 0 bases, and 17 bases lay between the germline ends. The CDR3 length is 16 residues.

The genes are TRBV6-5 and TRBJ2-2, with 7 bases lining up with TRBD1. Germline CDR1 is MNHEY and CDR2 is SVGAGI. Germline trimming cut 6 bases from V and 3 bases from J; bases unmatched to any gene: 7. The CDR3 length is 15 residues. CDR3 nucleotides: TGTGCCAGCAGGCCCCACGACAGGGACACCGGGGAGCTGTTTTTT. Protein product: CASRPHDRDTGELFF.

This clone has a single count. The chain uses TRBV7-9 and TRBJ1-5; TRBD1 might be the D (6 bases). Germline V gene data show CDR1 as SEHNR and CDR2 as FQNEAQ (reference sequence). Trimming took 5 bases from V and 4 from J, leaving 15 bases between them. This CDR3 spans 15 amino acids. The CDR3 sequence: CASSPEGGLNQPQHF. CDR3 bases: TGTGCCAGCAGCCCAGAGGGGGGGCTGAATCAGCCCCAGCATTTT.

This clone was found a few times. The J gene is TRBJ2-7, the V gene TRBV7-9; 11 positions agree with TRBD2. CDR1 is SEHNR and CDR2 is FQNEAQ in the germline V gene (reference sequence). V lost 3 bases to trimming and J lost 7 bases; unmatched junction nucleotides: 5. The CDR3 is 14 amino acids. Here the CDR3 reads CASSLGLAGGEQYF. CDR3 DNA: TGTGCCAGCAGCTTGGGGCTAGCGGGAGGTGAGCAGTACTTC.

On this clone: With a much larger clone just one base away, this may be a read error. This chain uses TRBV7-2 with TRBJ2-7; no clear D. The V end lost 5 bases, the J end lost 3 bases, and 5 bases lay between the germline ends. The CDR3 runs 11 residues. The germline gives CDR1 SGHTA, CDR2 FQGNSA. The CDR3 sequence: CASSRHYEQYF. The CDR3 DNA is TGTGCCAGCAGCCGACACTACGAGCAGTACTTC.

This sequence joins TRBV7-9 and TRBJ1-3, with a possible D match to TRBD1 (6 bases). This CDR3 spans 14 amino acids. V gave up 1 base and J gave up 4 bases, with 8 bases separating them. The germline V gene encodes CDR1 SEHNR and CDR2 FQNEAQ (reference sequence). Here the CDR3 DNA reads TGTGCCAGCAGCTTAGACAGGGCCGGAAACACCATATATTTT. It encodes CASSLDRAGNTIYF.

This clone was seen repeatedly, ten times or more. V usage is TRBV2 and J usage is TRBJ1-5; 12 nucleotides match TRBD1. Germline V gene sequence: CDR1 SNHLY, CDR2 FYNNEI. This CDR3 region has 15 residues. Germline trimming cut 8 bases from V and 7 bases from J; bases unmatched to any gene: 9. CDR3 residues: CASGTGGSHRQPQHF. The CDR3 region has the DNA TGTGCCAGCGGGACAGGGGGCTCGCATCGGCAGCCCCAGCATTTT.

J is TRBJ1-2 and V is TRBV11-2, with TRBD1 as a possible D gene (6 bases). This CDR3 comprises 14 residues. The ends were cut back, 5 bases at V and 8 bases at J, with 18 bases in the middle. Germline-derived CDR1 and CDR2 are SGHAT and FQNNGV. The CDR3 protein is CASSRKQGLGGYTF. The DNA for the CDR3 is TGTGCCAGCAGCCGGAAACAGGGTTTGGGAGGCTACACCTTC. Full variable domain (missing parts from reference TRBV11-2 and TRBJ1-2): EAGVAQSPRYKIIEKRQSVAFWCNPISGHATLYWYQQILGQGPKLLIQFQNNGVVDDSQLPKDRFSAERLKGVDSTLKIQPAKLEDSAVYLCASSRKQGLGGYTFGSGTRLTVV.

This chain links TRBV18 with TRBJ2-5; TRBD1 matches 10 bases. Germline trimming cut 1 base from V and 5 bases from J; bases unmatched to any gene: 7. The CDR3 is made up of 16 amino acids. Germline CDR1 is KGHSH and CDR2 is LQKENI. The CDR3 here is CASSPLGTGVAETQYF. CDR3 nucleotide sequence: TGTGCCAGCTCACCACTAGGGACAGGGGTCGCCGAGACCCAGTACTTC.

This clone appeared once. The chain uses TRBV30 and TRBJ2-2; the D is unclear. Per the germline V gene, CDR1 is GTSNPN and CDR2 is SVGIG (reference sequence). This CDR3 contains 14 residues. Trimming stripped 8 bases from V and 2 bases from J, with 15 bases between. The CDR3 DNA is TGTGCCGGAAGGAGAGTAATAAACACCGGGGAGCTGTTTTTT. Its translation: CAGRRVINTGELFF.

A single count supports this clone. The chain combines TRBV28 with TRBJ1-5; D uncertain. CDR3 length: 13 amino acids. Germline CDR1 is MDHEN and CDR2 is SYDVKM. V lost 7 bases, J lost 3 bases, and 10 bases lay in between. CDR3 nucleotide sequence: TGTGCCAGCATGTGGTTCACCAATCAGCCCCAGCATTTT. Translated, it gives CASMWFTNQPQHF.

The chain has TRBV25-1 and TRBJ1-2, with a weak D call TRBD1 (6 bases). The CDR3 covers 12 residues. Germline assignment: CDR1 MGHDK and CDR2 SYGVNS. CDR3 residues: CAIGGLSYGYTF. CDR3 in DNA: TGTGCAATAGGGGGGCTCAGCTATGGCTACACCTTC.